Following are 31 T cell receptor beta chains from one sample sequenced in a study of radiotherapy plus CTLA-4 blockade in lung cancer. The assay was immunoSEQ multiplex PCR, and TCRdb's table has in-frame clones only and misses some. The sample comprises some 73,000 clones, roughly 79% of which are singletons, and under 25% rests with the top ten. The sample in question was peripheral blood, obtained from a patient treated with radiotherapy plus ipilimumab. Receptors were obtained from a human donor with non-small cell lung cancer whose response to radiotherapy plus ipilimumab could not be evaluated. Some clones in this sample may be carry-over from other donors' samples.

The CDR3 DNA reads TGTGCCAGCTCCCCTGGACAGCGAACAACTAATGAAAAACTGTTTTTT. This encodes CASSPGQRTTNEKLFF. The chain recombines TRBV18 with TRBJ1-4; D possibly corresponds to TRBD1 (6 bases). The CDR3 sequence is 16 residues long. V lost 6 bases and J lost 0, with 14 bases in between. CDR1 is KGHSH and CDR2 is LQKENI in the germline V gene.

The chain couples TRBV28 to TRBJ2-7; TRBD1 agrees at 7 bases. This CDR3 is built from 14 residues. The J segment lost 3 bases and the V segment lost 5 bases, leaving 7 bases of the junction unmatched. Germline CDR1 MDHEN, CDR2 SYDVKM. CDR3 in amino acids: CASSPWTGLYEQYF. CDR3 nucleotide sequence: TGTGCCAGCAGTCCCTGGACAGGACTCTACGAGCAGTACTTC.

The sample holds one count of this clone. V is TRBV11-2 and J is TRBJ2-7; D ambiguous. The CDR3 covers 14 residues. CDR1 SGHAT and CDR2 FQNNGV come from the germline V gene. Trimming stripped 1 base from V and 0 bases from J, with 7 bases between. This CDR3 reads CASSLGLDSYEQYF. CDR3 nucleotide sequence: TGTGCCAGCAGCTTAGGGTTAGACTCCTACGAGCAGTACTTC.

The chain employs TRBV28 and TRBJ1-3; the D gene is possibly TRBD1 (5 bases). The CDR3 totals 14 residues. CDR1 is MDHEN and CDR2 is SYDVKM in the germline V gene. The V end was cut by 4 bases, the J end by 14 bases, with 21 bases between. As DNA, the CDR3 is TGTGCCAGCAGTTCCGGGCAGGGCCCTCCCTCCTTATATTTT. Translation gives CASSSGQGPPSLYF.

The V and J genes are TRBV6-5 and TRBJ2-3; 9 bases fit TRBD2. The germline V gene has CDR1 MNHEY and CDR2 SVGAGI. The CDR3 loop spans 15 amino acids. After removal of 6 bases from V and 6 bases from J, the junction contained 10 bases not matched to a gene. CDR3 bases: TGTGCCAGCAGGACAAGCGGGGGGTCGGGGGATACGCAGTATTTT. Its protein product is CASRTSGGSGDTQYF.

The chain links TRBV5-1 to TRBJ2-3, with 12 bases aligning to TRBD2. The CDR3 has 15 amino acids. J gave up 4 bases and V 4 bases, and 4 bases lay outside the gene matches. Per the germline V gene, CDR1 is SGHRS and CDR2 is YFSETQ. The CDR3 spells CASSPSGGAPDTQYF. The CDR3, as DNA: TGCGCCAGCAGCCCTAGCGGGGGGGCCCCAGATACGCAGTATTTT.

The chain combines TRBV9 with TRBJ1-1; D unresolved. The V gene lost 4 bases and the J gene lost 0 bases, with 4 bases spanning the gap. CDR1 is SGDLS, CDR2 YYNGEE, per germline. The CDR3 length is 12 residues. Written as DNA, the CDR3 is TGTGCCAGCAGCATAATGAACACTGAAGCTTTCTTT. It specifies CASSIMNTEAFF.

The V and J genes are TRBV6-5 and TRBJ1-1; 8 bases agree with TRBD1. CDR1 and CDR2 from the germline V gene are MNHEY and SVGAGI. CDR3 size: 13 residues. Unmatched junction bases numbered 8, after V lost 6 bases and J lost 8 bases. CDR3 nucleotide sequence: TGTGCCAGCAGCCACAGGGGGGCCGGGGAAGCTTTCTTT. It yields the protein CASSHRGAGEAFF.

The CDR3 DNA sequence: TGTGCCAGCAGCTTAGCGTCTGGTACTAGCGTAAACATTCAGTACTTC. It codes for CASSLASGTSVNIQYF. The rearrangement joins TRBV7-2 to TRBJ2-4, with TRBD2 identical over 7 bases. Trimming took 0 bases from V and 6 from J; bases not matched to a gene: 8. CDR1 SGHTA and CDR2 FQGNSA come from the germline V gene. This CDR3 is 16 amino acids long.

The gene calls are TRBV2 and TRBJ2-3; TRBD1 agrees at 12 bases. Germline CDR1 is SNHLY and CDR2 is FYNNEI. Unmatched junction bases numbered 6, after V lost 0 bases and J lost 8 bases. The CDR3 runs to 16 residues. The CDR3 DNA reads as TGTGCCAGCAGTGAAGCCACCGGGACAGGGGGCACTACGCAGTATTTT. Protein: CASSEATGTGGTTQYF.

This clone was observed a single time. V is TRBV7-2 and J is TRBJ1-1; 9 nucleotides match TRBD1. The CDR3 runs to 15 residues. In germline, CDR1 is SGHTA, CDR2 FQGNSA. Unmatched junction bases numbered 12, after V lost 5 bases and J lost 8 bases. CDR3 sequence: CASSPRDRENFEAFF. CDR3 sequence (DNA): TGTGCCAGCAGCCCCAGGGACAGGGAAAACTTCGAAGCTTTCTTT.

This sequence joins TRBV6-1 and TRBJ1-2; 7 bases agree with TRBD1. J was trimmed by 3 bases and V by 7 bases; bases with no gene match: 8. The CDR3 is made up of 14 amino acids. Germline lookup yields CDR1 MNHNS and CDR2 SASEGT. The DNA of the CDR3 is TGTGCCAGCACCCGACAGGGCATAGACTATGGCTACACCTTC. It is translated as CASTRQGIDYGYTF.

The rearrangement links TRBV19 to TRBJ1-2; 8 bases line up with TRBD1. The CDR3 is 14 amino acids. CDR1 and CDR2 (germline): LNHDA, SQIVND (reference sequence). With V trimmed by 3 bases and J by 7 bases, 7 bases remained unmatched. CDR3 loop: CASSIDRGVSGYTF. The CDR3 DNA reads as TGTGCCAGTAGTATCGACAGGGGTGTGAGTGGCTACACCTTC.

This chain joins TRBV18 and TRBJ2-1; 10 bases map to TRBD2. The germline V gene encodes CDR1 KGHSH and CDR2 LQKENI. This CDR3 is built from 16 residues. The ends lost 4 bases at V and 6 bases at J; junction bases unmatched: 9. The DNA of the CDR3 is TGTGCCAGCTCACTATTCCCGGGACTAGCGTCCAATGAGCAGTTCTTC. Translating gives CASSLFPGLASNEQFF.

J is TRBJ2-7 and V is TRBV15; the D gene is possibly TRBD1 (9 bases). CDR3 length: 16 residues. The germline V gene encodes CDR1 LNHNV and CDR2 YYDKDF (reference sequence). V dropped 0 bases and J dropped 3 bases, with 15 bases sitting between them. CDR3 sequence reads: CATSRDSGTGSYEQYF. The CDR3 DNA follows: TGTGCCACCAGCAGAGATAGCGGGACAGGGAGCTACGAGCAGTACTTC.

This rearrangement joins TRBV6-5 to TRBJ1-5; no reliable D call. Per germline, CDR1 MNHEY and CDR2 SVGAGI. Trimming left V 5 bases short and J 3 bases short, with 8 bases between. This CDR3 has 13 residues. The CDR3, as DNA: TGTGCCAGCAGTCGGGAAAACAATCAGCCCCAGCATTTT. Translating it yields CASSRENNQPQHF.

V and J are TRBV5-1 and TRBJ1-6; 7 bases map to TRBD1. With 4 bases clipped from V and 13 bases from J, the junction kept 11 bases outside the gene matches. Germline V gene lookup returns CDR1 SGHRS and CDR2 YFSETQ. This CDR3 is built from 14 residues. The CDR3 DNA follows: TGCGCCAGCAGCAGGGGGCTAGAGGCCCTCCCCCTCCACTTT. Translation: CASSRGLEALPLHF.

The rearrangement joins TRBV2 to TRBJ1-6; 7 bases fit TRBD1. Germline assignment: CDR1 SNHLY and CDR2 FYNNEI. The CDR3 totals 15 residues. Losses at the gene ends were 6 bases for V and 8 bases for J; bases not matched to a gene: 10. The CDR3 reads CASRSGTASYSPLHF. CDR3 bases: TGTGCCAGCAGGTCAGGGACAGCCTCCTATTCACCCCTCCACTTT.

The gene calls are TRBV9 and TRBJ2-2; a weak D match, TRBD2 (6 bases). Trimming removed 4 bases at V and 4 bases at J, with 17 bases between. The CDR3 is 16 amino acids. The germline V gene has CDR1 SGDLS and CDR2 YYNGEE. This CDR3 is CASSPRAGGTTGELFF. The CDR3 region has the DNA TGTGCCAGCAGCCCCCGGGCCGGGGGAACCACCGGGGAGCTGTTTTTT.

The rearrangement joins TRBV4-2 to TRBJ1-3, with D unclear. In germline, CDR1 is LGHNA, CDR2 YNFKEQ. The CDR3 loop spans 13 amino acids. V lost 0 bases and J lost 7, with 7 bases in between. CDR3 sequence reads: CASSQELGNTIYF. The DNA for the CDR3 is TGTGCCAGCAGCCAAGAACTCGGGAACACCATATATTTT.

The CDR3 nucleotides read TGCGCCAGCAGCTTGGCTTGGCAGGGGAGCACTGAAGCTTTCTTT. Its protein product is CASSLAWQGSTEAFF. The chain combines TRBV5-1 with TRBJ1-1; perhaps TRBD1 as D (6 bases). Germline V CDR1 and CDR2: SGHRS, YFSETQ. The CDR3 sequence is 15 residues long. V was trimmed by 0 bases and J by 4 bases, leaving 13 bases between them.

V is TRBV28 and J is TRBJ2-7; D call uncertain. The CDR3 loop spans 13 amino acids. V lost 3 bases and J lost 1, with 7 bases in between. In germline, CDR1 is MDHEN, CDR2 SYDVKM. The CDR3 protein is CASSFGFSYEQYF. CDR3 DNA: TGTGCCAGCAGTTTTGGCTTTTCCTACGAGCAGTACTTC.

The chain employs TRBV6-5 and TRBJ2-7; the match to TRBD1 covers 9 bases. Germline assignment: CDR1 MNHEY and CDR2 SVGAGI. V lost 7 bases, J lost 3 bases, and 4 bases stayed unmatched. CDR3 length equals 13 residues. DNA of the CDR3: TGTGCCAGCACCCCGACAGGGGGCTACGAGCAGTACTTC. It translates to CASTPTGGYEQYF.

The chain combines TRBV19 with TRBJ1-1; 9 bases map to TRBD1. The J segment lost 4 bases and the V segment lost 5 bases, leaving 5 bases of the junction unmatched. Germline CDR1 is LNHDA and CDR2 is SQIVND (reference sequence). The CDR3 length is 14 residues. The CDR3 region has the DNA TGTGCCAGTAGTCAAGGGACAGGGCCCACTGAAGCTTTCTTT. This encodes CASSQGTGPTEAFF.

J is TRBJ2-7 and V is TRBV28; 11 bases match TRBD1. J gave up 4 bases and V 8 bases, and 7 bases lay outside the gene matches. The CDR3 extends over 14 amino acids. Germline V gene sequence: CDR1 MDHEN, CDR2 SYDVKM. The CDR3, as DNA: TGTGCCAGCCGTCGAGGACAGGGGGCATACGAGCAGTACTTC. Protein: CASRRGQGAYEQYF.

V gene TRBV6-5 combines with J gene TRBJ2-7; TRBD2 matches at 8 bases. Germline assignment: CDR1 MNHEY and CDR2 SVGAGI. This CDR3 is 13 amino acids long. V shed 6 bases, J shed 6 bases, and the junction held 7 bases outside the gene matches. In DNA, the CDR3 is TGTGCCAGCAGCCGGGGGGGGCTGAGCGAGCAGTACTTC. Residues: CASSRGGLSEQYF.

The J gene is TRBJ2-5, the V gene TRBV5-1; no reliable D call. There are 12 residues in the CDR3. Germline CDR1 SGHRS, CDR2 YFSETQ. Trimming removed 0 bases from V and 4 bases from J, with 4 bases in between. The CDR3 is CASSLAGETQYF. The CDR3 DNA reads TGCGCCAGCAGCTTGGCGGGAGAGACCCAGTACTTC.

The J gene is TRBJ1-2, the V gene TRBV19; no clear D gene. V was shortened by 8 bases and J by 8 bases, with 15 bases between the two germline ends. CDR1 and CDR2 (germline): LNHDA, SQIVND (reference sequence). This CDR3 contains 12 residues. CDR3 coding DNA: TGTGCCAGTGGCCTCCGGGGATCCGGCTACACCTTC. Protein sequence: CASGLRGSGYTF.

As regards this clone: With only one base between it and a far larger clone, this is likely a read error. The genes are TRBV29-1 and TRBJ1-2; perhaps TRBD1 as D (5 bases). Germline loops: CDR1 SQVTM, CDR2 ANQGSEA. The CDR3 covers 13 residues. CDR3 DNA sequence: TGCAGCGTTGTCCCTCAGGGCGCGGCTGGCTTCACCTTC. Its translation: CSVVPQGAAGFTF.

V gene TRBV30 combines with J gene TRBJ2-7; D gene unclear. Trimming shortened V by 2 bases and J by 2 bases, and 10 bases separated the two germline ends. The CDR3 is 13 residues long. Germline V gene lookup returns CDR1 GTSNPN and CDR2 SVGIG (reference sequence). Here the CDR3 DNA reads TGTGCCTGGAGTCCAACTGCACCCTACGAGCAGTACTTC. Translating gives CAWSPTAPYEQYF.

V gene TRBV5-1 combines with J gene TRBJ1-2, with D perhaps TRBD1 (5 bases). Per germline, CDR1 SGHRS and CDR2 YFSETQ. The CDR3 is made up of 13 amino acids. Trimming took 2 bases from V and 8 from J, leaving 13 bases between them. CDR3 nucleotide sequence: TGCGCCAGCAGCTTATTTGACAGTTCGGGCTACACCTTC. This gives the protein CASSLFDSSGYTF.